Reported below is one TCR beta chain. The junction and the germline gene differ at one end; a read error may be behind it. The entry originates in a study of T cell responses to AZD1222 COVID-19 vaccine. The CDR3 totals 16 residues. Per the germline V gene, CDR1 is MNHEY and CDR2 is SVGAGI. Sequenced by immunoSEQ multiplex PCR; TCRdb stores in-frame clones only, minus some. The repertoire holds approximately 92,000 clones, roughly nine tenths seen once, with 7.5% in the top ten. The chain carries TRBV6-5 and TRBJ1-1; TRBD1 matches 7 bases. The receptor comes from an adult in good health. Sequencing used peripheral blood, obtained on day 0 of AZD1222 vaccination. The CDR3 DNA sequence: TGTGCCAGCAGTTACGTATCATCCGGGACAGCCACTCAAGCTTTCTTT. Amino acid sequence: CASSYVSSGTATQAFF.